A selection of T cell receptor beta chains follows, all from one sample in a study of cytomegalovirus exposure and HLA in healthy donors. Produced via immunoSEQ multiplex PCR; TCRdb's table is partial and in-frame only. The top ten hold roughly 9.2% of the sample, which has about 110,000 clones, 77% seen once. Sequences were obtained from PBMCs. These receptors were obtained from a woman between 40 and 50 years old in good health and CMV-seropositive. Both conserved end residues are part of each CDR3. D genes are given only for firm matches. Clone size is shown for a subset of rows, as once, few, many or a class of expanded clone.

size: .; D: .; V: TRBV7-2; J: TRBJ2-6; DNA: TGTGCCAGCAGCCTTCAAGGCCGGAGCTCTGGGGCCAACGTCCTGACTTTC; CDR3: CASSLQGRSSGANVLTF
size: .; D: TRBD2; V: TRBV28; J: TRBJ2-7; DNA: TGTGCCTCCACCCGGGGGGGGGCGGAGGACGAGCAGTACTTC; CDR3: CASTRGGAEDEQYF
size: .; D: .; V: TRBV28; J: TRBJ1-2; DNA: TGTGCCAGCAGTGGGACTATGTTCTATGGCTACACCTTC; CDR3: CASSGTMFYGYTF
size: .; D: .; V: TRBV5-1; J: TRBJ2-5; DNA: TGCGCCAGCAGCTTGGCCGGACAAGCAGAGACCCAGTACTTC; CDR3: CASSLAGQAETQYF
size: few; D: TRBD2; V: TRBV4-2; J: TRBJ2-2; DNA: TGTGCCAGCAGCCATAAGCGGGGGAACACCGGGGAGCTGTTTTTT; CDR3: CASSHKRGNTGELFF
size: .; D: TRBD1; V: TRBV7-2; J: TRBJ1-5; DNA: TGTGCCAGCAGCCCCGGACAGGGGGCGAGGAGCAATCAGCCCCAGCATTTT; CDR3: CASSPGQGARSNQPQHF
size: .; D: .; V: TRBV10-1; J: TRBJ1-3; DNA: TGCGCCAGCAGTGATTTCCGACAGCTCTCTGGAAACACCATATATTTT; CDR3: CASSDFRQLSGNTIYF
size: .; D: TRBD1; V: TRBV5-1; J: TRBJ1-2; DNA: TGCGCCAGCAGCTCGTCGACAGGGAACTATGGCTACACCTTC; CDR3: CASSSSTGNYGYTF
size: .; D: .; V: TRBV9; J: TRBJ1-1; DNA: TGTGCCAGCAGCCTCACAGGGAACATGAACACTGAAGCTTTCTTT; CDR3: CASSLTGNMNTEAFF
size: .; D: TRBD2; V: TRBV27; J: TRBJ2-3; DNA: TGTGCCAGCAGTTTATTGGCGGGAGGGCACACAGATACGCAGTATTTT; CDR3: CASSLLAGGHTDTQYF
size: .; D: .; V: TRBV19; J: TRBJ2-3; DNA: TGTGCCAGTAGTATAGCGGGAACAGATACGCAGTATTTT; CDR3: CASSIAGTDTQYF
size: .; D: TRBD2; V: TRBV27; J: TRBJ2-7; DNA: TGTGCCAGCAGTTTAGGGCCTGGGACTAGCGGGAGAGTCAGCGAGCAGTACTTC; CDR3: CASSLGPGTSGRVSEQYF
size: .; D: TRBD2; V: TRBV7-3; J: TRBJ2-1; DNA: TGTGCCAGCAGCTCTACCGGGACTACCTCCTACAATGAGCAGTTCTTC; CDR3: CASSSTGTTSYNEQFF
size: .; D: TRBD2; V: TRBV28; J: TRBJ2-2; DNA: TGTGCCAGCAGTTGGGGGGGGGCTAGCGGGGGAACGACCGGGGAGCTGTTTTTT; CDR3: CASSWGGASGGTTGELFF
size: .; D: .; V: TRBV28; J: TRBJ1-1; DNA: TGTGCCAGCAGTTTTTTATCTTGGAGGGATAACACTGAAGCTTTCTTT; CDR3: CASSFLSWRDNTEAFF
size: .; D: TRBD1; V: TRBV19; J: TRBJ2-1; DNA: TGTGCCAGTAGTATAGTTAGGGGGGGGACAGGGCCGTTCTTC; CDR3: CASSIVRGGTGPFF
size: few; D: .; V: TRBV5-6; J: TRBJ2-7; DNA: TGTGCCAGCAGCTCCCTTTGGGACCCTCAGGGGGAGCAGTACTTC; CDR3: CASSSLWDPQGEQYF
size: .; D: .; V: TRBV10-3; J: TRBJ1-1; DNA: TGTGCCATCAGTGAGTCTCACCTGGGGGGGCTCGGGACTGAAGCTTTCTTT; CDR3: CAISESHLGGLGTEAFF
size: .; D: TRBD2; V: TRBV7-9; J: TRBJ2-2; DNA: TGTTCCAGCAGCTTGGGGACTAGCCGGCATACCGGGGAGCTGTTTTTT; CDR3: CSSSLGTSRHTGELFF
size: few; D: .; V: TRBV2; J: TRBJ2-5; DNA: TGTGCCAGCGGGGGCGAAGGTAGTCTCAAAGAGACCCAGTACTTC; CDR3: CASGGEGSLKETQYF
size: .; D: TRBD2; V: TRBV5-1; J: TRBJ2-7; DNA: TGCGCCAGCAGCCTGTATGGGACTAGCGGGAGTTGGGCCTACGAGCAGTACTTC; CDR3: CASSLYGTSGSWAYEQYF
size: .; D: .; V: TRBV10-3; J: TRBJ2-2; DNA: TGTGCCATCAGTAAACAGGCAGTAGCCGGGGAGCTGTTTTTT; CDR3: CAISKQAVAGELFF
size: .; D: .; V: TRBV18; J: TRBJ2-2; DNA: TGTGCCAGCTCACCGGTTACCACACTGTTTTTT; CDR3: CASSPVTTLFF
size: .; D: TRBD2; V: TRBV18; J: TRBJ2-5; DNA: TGTGCCAGCTCACCACCTAGCGGGAGACAAGAGACCCAGTACTTC; CDR3: CASSPPSGRQETQYF
size: .; D: .; V: TRBV4-2; J: TRBJ2-3; DNA: TGTGCCAGCAGCCTCCATTTCACAGATACGCAGTATTTT; CDR3: CASSLHFTDTQYF
size: once; D: .; V: TRBV5-1; J: TRBJ1-4; DNA: TGCGCCAGCAGCTTGGACCCGCGCGCGGAACTGTTTTTT; CDR3: CASSLDPRAELFF
size: .; D: TRBD2; V: TRBV5-1; J: TRBJ2-2; DNA: TGCGCCAGCAGCACCGGGACTAGCGGGATACTAACCGGGGAGCTGTTTTTT; CDR3: CASSTGTSGILTGELFF
size: .; D: TRBD2; V: TRBV5-4; J: TRBJ2-5; DNA: TGTGCCAGCGACTCACGGGGGGACGGTAGCGGGGGGATGGAGACCCAGTACTTC; CDR3: CASDSRGDGSGGMETQYF
size: .; D: TRBD1; V: TRBV7-9; J: TRBJ1-2; DNA: TGCGCCAGCAGCCCGCAGGGGGGACGGGGCTACACCTTC; CDR3: CASSPQGGRGYTF
size: once; D: TRBD2; V: TRBV15; J: TRBJ2-1; DNA: TGTGCCACCAGCAGAGAGCAGGGACTAGCGGGATACAATGAGCAGTTCTTC; CDR3: CATSREQGLAGYNEQFF
size: .; D: .; V: TRBV9; J: TRBJ1-2; DNA: TGTGCCAGCAGCCCCAGACTAAGCCTGGGCGGCTACACCTTC; CDR3: CASSPRLSLGGYTF
size: .; D: TRBD1; V: TRBV27; J: TRBJ2-7; DNA: TGTGCCAGCAGTTATGGACAGGGAACCTACGAGCAGTACTTC; CDR3: CASSYGQGTYEQYF
size: .; D: .; V: TRBV25-1; J: TRBJ1-2; DNA: TGTGCCAGCAGTGTAGGGGTTGGCTACACCTTC; CDR3: CASSVGVGYTF
size: .; D: .; V: TRBV12-5; J: TRBJ2-7; DNA: TGTGCTAGTGGTTTCTTAGGGACTTTGAAAGCCTACGAGCAGTACTTC; CDR3: CASGFLGTLKAYEQYF
size: .; D: .; V: TRBV7-6; J: TRBJ2-2; DNA: TGTGCCAGCAGCTTGCTCCGGACACCGAACACCGGGGAGCTGTTTTTT; CDR3: CASSLLRTPNTGELFF
size: .; D: .; V: TRBV5-1; J: TRBJ1-3; DNA: TGCGCCAGCAGGGAAGTACAGGGTTTTGACTCTGGAAACACCATATATTTT; CDR3: CASREVQGFDSGNTIYF
size: .; D: TRBD2; V: TRBV5-1; J: TRBJ2-7; DNA: TGCGCCAGCAGCTTGGAACGGGAGGAGCCCTACGAGCAGTACTTC; CDR3: CASSLEREEPYEQYF
size: once; D: .; V: TRBV4-1; J: TRBJ1-2; DNA: TGCGCCAGCAGCCGACAGGTCTCCTATGGCTACACCTTC; CDR3: CASSRQVSYGYTF
size: .; D: .; V: TRBV18; J: TRBJ2-7; DNA: TGTGCCAGCTCACCATTAACAGACAGCAACTCCTACGAGCAGTACTTC; CDR3: CASSPLTDSNSYEQYF
size: .; D: .; V: TRBV19; J: TRBJ1-1; DNA: TGTGCCAGTGCGCCCGGGGCGCAGGGGAGGGCTGAAGCTTTCTTT; CDR3: CASAPGAQGRAEAFF
size: .; D: .; V: TRBV4-1; J: TRBJ2-1; DNA: TGCGCCAGCAGCCAAGATAGGGCGACTAGTCGGTTGGGTAATGAGCAGTTCTTC; CDR3: CASSQDRATSRLGNEQFF
size: .; D: .; V: TRBV19; J: TRBJ1-5; DNA: TGTGCCGTAGGGGGGGGAATCTATCAGCCCCAGCATTTT; CDR3: CAVGGGIYQPQHF
size: .; D: .; V: TRBV6-6; J: TRBJ2-5; DNA: TGTGCCAGCAGTTACTCGAGAGGGGGGGGAGAGACCCAGTACTTC; CDR3: CASSYSRGGGETQYF
size: .; D: .; V: TRBV7-9; J: TRBJ2-3; DNA: TGTGCCAGCAGCAGCCCTGGTGGGCGACCAGATACGCAGTATTTT; CDR3: CASSSPGGRPDTQYF
size: .; D: .; V: TRBV11-2; J: TRBJ2-2; DNA: TGTGCCAGCAGCTCCCTTTCCGGGAAACACACCGGGGAGCTGTTTTTT; CDR3: CASSSLSGKHTGELFF